This TCR beta chain is from a study of vaccination effects on CD4 cells after COVID-19. Study information: With around 9.4 ug/ml peptides and 9 to 10 IU/ml IL-2, 1.5 million to 2 million PBMC per well were cultured.

Germline lookup yields CDR1 LNHDA and CDR2 SQIVND (reference sequence). CDR3 length equals 14 residues. Trimming took off 7 bases at V and 2 bases at J, with 13 bases between the two ends. Culturing for more than eight days preceded CD4+ T cell isolation. Each participant was administered two doses of either the BNT162b2 or the mRNA-1273 vaccine. Cultures got half-medium changes with IL-2 on days 3 and 7. Study-wide results and limits: Late post-vaccination, clones induced by infection and those induced by vaccine underwent marked clonal contraction.

As concerns this clone: The antigen remains unidentified.

The assay was immunoSEQ multiplex PCR, and TCRdb's table has in-frame clones only and misses some. The sample holds fewer than 35,000 clones; around 70% are singletons and the top ten take more than 13%. V usage is TRBV19 and J usage is TRBJ2-3; the D gene is possibly TRBD2 (6 bases). The specimen comprised CD4+ T cells from PBMCs cultured without peptide, sampled after COVID-19 vaccination. This clonotype originated in a human donor who received a COVID-19 vaccine. CDR3 DNA sequence: TGTGCCAGTATGGGACTGCAAAACACAGATACGCAGTATTTT. Its protein product is CASMGLQNTDTQYF. Full variable domain (missing parts from reference TRBV19 and TRBJ2-3): DGGITQSPKYLFRKEGQNVTLSCEQNLNHDAMYWYRQDPGQGLRLIYYSQIVNDFQKGDIAEGYSVSREKKESFPLTVTSAQKNPTAFYLCASMGLQNTDTQYFGPGTRLTVL.